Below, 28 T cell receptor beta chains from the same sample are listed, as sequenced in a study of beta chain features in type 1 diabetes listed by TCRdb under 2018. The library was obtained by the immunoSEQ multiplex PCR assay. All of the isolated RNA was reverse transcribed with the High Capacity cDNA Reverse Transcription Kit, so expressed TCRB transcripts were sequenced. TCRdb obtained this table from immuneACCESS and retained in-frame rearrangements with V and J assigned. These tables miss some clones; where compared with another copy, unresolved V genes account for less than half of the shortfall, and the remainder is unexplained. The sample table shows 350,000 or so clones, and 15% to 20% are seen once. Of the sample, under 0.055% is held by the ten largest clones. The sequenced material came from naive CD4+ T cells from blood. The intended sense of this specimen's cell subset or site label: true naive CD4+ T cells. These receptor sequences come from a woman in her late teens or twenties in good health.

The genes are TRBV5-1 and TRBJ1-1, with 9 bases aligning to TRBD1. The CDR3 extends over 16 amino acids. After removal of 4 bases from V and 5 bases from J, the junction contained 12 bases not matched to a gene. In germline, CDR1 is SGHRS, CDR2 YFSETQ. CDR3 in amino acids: CASSPPYRGRETEAFF. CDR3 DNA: TGCGCCAGCAGCCCTCCCTACAGGGGGCGAGAAACTGAAGCTTTCTTT.

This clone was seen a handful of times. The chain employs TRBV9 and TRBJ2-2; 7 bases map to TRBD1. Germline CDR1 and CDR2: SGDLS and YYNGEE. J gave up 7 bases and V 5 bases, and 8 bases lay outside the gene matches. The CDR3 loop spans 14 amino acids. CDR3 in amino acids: CASSQTQGDGELFF. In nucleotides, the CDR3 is TGTGCCAGCAGTCAGACGCAGGGGGACGGGGAGCTGTTTTTT.

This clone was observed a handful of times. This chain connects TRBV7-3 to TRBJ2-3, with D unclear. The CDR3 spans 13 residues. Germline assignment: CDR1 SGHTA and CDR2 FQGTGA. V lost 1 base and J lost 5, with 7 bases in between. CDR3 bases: TGTGCCAGCAGCTTAATGTCCGGAGATACGCAGTATTTT. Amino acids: CASSLMSGDTQYF.

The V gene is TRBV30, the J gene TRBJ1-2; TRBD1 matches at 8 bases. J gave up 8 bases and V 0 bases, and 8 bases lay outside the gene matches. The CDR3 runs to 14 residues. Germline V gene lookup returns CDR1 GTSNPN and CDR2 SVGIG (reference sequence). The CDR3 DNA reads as TGTGCCTGGAGTGTACTGGGACAGGCCTCCGGCTACACCTTC. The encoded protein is CAWSVLGQASGYTF. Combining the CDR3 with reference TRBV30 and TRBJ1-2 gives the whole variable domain SQTIHQWPATLVQPVGSPLSLECTVEGTSNPNLYWYRQAAGRGLQLLFYSVGIGQISSEVPQNLSASRPQDRQFILSSKKLLLSDSGFYLCAWSVLGQASGYTFGSGTRLTVV.

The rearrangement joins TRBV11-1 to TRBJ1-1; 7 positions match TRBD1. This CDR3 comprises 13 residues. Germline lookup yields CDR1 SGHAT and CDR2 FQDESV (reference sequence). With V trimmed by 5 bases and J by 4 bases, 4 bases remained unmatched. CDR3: CASSQQGPTEAFF. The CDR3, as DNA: TGTGCCAGCAGCCAACAGGGGCCCACTGAAGCTTTCTTT. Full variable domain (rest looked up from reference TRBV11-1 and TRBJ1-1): EAEVAQSPRYKITEKSQAVAFWCDPISGHATLYWYRQILGQGPELLVQFQDESVVDDSQLPKDRFSAERLKGVDSTLKIQPAELGDSAMYLCASSQQGPTEAFFGQGTRLTVV.

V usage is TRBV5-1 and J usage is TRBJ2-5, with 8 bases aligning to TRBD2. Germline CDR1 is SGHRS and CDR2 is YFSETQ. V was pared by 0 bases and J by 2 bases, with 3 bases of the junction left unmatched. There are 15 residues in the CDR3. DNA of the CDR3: TGCGCCAGCAGCTTGGAATTAGCGGGACAAGAGACCCAGTACTTC. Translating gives CASSLELAGQETQYF. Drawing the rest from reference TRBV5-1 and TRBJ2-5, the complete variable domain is KAGVTQTPRYLIKTRGQQVTLSCSPISGHRSVSWYQQTPGQGLQFLFEYFSETQRNKGNFPGRFSGRQFSNSRSEMNVSTLELGDSALYLCASSLELAGQETQYFGPGTRLLVL.

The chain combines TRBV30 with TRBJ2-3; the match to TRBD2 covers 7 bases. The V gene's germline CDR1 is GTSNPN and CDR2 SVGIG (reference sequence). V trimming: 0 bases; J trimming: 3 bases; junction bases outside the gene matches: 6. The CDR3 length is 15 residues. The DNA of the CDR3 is TGTGCCTGGAGTGTACTACACGGGAGGACAGATACGCAGTATTTT. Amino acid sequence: CAWSVLHGRTDTQYF.

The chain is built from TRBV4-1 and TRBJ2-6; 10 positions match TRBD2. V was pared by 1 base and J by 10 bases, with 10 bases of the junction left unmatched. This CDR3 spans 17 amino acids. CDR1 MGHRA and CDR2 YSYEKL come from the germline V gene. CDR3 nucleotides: TGCGCCAGCAGCCAAGTCCTAGCGGGGGTAAAACTGAACGTCCTGACTTTC. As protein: CASSQVLAGVKLNVLTF.

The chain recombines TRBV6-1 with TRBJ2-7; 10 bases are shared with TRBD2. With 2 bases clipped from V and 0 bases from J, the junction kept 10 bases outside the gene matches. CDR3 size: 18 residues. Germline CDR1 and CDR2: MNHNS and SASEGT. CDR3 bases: TGTGCCAGCAGTGAAAGCTCGGGCAGCGGGAGGGTCTCCTACGAGCAGTACTTC. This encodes CASSESSGSGRVSYEQYF.

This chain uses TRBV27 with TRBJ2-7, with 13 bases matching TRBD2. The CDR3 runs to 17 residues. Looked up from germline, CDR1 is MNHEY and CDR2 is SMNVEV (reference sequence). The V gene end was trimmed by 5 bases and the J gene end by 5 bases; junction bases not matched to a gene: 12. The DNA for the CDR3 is TGTGCCAGCAGTCCCTCCCCGGGACTAGCGGGGTCCAACGAGCAGTACTTC. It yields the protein CASSPSPGLAGSNEQYF.

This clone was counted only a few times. For the CDR3, the DNA is TGTGCCTGGAGTGTCCCCAGGGAACGGAAAAAACTGTTTTTT. Translating it yields CAWSVPRERKKLFF. This rearrangement joins TRBV30 to TRBJ1-4; D may be TRBD1 (5 bases). The CDR3 runs to 14 residues. Between the trimmed V and J ends, which lost 0 bases and 9 bases, there was a span of 14 bases. Per the germline V gene, CDR1 is GTSNPN and CDR2 is SVGIG (reference sequence).

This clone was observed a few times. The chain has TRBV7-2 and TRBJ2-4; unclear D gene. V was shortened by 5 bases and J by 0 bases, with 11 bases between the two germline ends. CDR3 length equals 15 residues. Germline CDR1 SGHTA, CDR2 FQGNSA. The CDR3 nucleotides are TGTGCCAGCAGCCAGGAATTTCTAGCCAAAAACATTCAGTACTTC. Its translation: CASSQEFLAKNIQYF. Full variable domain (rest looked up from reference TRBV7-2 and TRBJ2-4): GAGVSQSPSNKVTEKGKDVELRCDPISGHTALYWYRQSLGQGLEFLIYFQGNSAPDKSGLPSDRFSAERTGGSVSTLTIQRTQQEDSAVYLCASSQEFLAKNIQYFGAGTRLSVL.

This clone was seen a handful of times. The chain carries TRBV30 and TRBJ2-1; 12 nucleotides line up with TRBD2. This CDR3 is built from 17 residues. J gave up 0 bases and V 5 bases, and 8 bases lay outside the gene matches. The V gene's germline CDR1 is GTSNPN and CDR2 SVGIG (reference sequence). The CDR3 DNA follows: TGTGCCTGGGGAACTAGCGGGGGGTCGAGCTCCTACAATGAGCAGTTCTTC. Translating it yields CAWGTSGGSSSYNEQFF.

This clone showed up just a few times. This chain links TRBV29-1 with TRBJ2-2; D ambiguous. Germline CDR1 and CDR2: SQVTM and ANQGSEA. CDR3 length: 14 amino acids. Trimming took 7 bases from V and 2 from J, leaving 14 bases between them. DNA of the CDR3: TGCAGCGCCCTGGCCGGGTTTAACACCGGGGAGCTGTTTTTT. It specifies CSALAGFNTGELFF.

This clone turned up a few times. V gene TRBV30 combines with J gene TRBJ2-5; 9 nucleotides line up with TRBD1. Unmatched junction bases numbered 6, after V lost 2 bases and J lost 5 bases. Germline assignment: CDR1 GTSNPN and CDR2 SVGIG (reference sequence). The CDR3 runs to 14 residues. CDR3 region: CAWSRDRVLETQYF. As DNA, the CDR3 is TGTGCCTGGAGTAGGGACAGGGTTTTGGAGACCCAGTACTTC.

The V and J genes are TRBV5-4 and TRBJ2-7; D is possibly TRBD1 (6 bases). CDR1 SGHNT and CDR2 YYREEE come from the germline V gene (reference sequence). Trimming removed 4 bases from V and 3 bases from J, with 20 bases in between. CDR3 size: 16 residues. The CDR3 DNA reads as TGTGCCAGCAGCCAGGGGCCTTCCGGACAGCTCTACGAGCAGTACTTC. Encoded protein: CASSQGPSGQLYEQYF.

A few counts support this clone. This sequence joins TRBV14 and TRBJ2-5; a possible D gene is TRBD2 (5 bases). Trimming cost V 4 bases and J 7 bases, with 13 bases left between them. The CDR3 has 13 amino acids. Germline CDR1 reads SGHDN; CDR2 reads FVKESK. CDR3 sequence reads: CASSPGFGRTQYF. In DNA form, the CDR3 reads TGTGCCAGCAGCCCGGGATTCGGACGGACCCAGTACTTC.

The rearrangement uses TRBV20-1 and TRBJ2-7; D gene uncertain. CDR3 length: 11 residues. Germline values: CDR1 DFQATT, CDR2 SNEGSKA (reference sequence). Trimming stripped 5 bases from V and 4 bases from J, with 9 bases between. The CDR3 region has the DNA TGCAGTGCTGGGTCCGGGTACGAGCAGTACTTC. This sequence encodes CSAGSGYEQYF.

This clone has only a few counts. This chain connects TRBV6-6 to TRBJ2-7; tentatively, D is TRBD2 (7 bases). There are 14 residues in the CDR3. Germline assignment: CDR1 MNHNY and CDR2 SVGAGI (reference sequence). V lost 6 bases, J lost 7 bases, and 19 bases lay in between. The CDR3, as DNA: TGTGCCAGCAGCCCCACCGCGGGGGCGGGGGAGCAGTACTTC. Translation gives CASSPTAGAGEQYF.

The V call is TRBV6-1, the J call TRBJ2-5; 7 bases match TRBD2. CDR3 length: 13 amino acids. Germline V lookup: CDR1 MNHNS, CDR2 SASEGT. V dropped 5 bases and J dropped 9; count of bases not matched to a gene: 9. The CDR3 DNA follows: TGTGCCAGCAGTTCTAGCGGCCCAGCGGCCCAGTACTTC. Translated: CASSSSGPAAQYF.

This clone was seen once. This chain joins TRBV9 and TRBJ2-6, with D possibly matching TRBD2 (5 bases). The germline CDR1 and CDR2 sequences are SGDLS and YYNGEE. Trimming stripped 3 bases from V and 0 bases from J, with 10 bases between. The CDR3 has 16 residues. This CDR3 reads CASSAGLHSGANVLTF. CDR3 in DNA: TGTGCCAGCAGCGCCGGACTGCACTCTGGGGCCAACGTCCTGACTTTC.

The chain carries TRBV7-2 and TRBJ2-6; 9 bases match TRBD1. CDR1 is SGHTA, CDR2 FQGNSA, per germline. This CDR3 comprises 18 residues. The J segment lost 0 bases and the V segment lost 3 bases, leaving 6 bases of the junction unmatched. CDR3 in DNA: TGTGCCAGCAGCTTCTCCTCGGGACAGGGCTCTGGGGCCAACGTCCTGACTTTC. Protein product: CASSFSSGQGSGANVLTF.

As DNA, the CDR3 is TGTGCCAGCAGCAGGAGGGACAGGGTTAATGAGCAGTTCTTC. The encoded protein is CASSRRDRVNEQFF. This sequence joins TRBV7-8 and TRBJ2-1, with 9 bases aligning to TRBD1. V was pared by 5 bases and J by 7 bases, with 6 bases of the junction left unmatched. CDR1 SGHVS and CDR2 FQNEAQ come from the germline V gene. The CDR3 spans 14 residues.

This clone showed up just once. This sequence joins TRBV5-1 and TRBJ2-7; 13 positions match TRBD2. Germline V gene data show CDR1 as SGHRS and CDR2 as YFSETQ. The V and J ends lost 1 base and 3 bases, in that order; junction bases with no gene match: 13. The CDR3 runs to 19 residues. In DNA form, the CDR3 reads TGCGCCAGCAGCTTGAGGGCTTCCGGGACTAGCGGGACCAACTACGAGCAGTACTTC. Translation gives CASSLRASGTSGTNYEQYF. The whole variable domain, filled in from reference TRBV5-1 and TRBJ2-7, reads KAGVTQTPRYLIKTRGQQVTLSCSPISGHRSVSWYQQTPGQGLQFLFEYFSETQRNKGNFPGRFSGRQFSNSRSEMNVSTLELGDSALYLCASSLRASGTSGTNYEQYFGPGTRLTVT.

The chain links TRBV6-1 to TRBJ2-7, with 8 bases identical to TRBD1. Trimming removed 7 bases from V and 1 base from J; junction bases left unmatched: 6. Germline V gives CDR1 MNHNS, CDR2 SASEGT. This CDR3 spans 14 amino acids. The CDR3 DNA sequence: TGTGCCAGCACAGGGACAGGCCAGTCCTACGAGCAGTACTTC. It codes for CASTGTGQSYEQYF.

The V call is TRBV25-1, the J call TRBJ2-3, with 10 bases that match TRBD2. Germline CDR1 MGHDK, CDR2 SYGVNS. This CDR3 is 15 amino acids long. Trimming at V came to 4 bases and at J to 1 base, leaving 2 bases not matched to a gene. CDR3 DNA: TGTGCCAGCAGTGTAGCGGGAGGTGGCACAGATACGCAGTATTTT. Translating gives CASSVAGGGTDTQYF.

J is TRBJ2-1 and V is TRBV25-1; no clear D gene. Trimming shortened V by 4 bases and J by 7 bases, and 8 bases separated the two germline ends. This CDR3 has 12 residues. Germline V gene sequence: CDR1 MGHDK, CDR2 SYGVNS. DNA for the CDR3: TGTGCCAGCAGTGTCACTCGTAATGAGCAGTTCTTC. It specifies CASSVTRNEQFF.

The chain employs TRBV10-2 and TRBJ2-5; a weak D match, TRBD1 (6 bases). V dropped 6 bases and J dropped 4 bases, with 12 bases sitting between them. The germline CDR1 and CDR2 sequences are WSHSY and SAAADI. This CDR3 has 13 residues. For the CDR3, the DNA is TGCGCCAGCAGCTATTCAGGGGCAGAGACCCAGTACTTC. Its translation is CASSYSGAETQYF.